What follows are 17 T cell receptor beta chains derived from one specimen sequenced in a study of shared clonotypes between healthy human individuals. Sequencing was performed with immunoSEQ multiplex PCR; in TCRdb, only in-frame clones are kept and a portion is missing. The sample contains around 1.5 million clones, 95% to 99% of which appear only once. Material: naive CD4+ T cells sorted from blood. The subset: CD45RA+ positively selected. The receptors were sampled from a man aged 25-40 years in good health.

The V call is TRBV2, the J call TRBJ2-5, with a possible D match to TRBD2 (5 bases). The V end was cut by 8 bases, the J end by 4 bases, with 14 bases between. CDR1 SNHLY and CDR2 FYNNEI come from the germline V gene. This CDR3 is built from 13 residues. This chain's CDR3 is CASYKDSGETQYF. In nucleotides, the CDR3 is TGTGCCAGCTATAAGGACTCCGGAGAGACCCAGTACTTC. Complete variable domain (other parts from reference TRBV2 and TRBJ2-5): EPEVTQTPSHQVTQMGQEVILRCVPISNHLYFYWYRQILGQKVEFLVSFYNNEISEKSEIFDDQFSVERPDGSNFTLKIRSTKLEDSAMYFCASYKDSGETQYFGPGTRLLVL.

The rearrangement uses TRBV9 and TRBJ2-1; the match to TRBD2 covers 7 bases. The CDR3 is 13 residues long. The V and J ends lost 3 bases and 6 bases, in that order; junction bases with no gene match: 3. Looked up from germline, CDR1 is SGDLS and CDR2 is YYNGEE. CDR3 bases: TGTGCCAGCAGCGCGGGACTACCCAATGAGCAGTTCTTC. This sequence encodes CASSAGLPNEQFF.

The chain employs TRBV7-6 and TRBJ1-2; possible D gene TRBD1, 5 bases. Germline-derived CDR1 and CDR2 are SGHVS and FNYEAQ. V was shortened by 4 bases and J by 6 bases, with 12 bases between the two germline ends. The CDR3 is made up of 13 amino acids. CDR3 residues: CASSSRWGNGYTF. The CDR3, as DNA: TGTGCCAGCAGCTCACGATGGGGGAATGGCTACACCTTC.

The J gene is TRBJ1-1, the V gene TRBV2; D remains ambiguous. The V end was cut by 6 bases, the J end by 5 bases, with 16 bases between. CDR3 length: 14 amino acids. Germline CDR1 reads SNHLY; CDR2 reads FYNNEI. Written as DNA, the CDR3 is TGTGCCAGCAGCGCACTGAGGGCGCGGACTGAAGCTTTCTTT. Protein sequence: CASSALRARTEAFF. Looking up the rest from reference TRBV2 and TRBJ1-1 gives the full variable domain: EPEVTQTPSHQVTQMGQEVILRCVPISNHLYFYWYRQILGQKVEFLVSFYNNEISEKSEIFDDQFSVERPDGSNFTLKIRSTKLEDSAMYFCASSALRARTEAFFGQGTRLTVV.

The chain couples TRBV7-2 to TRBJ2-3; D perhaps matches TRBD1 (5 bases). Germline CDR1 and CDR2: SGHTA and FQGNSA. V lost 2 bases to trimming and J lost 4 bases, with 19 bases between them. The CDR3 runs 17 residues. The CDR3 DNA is TGTGCCAGCAGCTTAAAGGGGTTCGGTGGGGCCTCAGATACGCAGTATTTT. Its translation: CASSLKGFGGASDTQYF.

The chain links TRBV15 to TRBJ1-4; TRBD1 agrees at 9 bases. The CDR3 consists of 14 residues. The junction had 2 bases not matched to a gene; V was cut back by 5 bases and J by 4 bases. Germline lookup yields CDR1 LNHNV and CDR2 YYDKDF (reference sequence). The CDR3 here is CATSGTGLNEKLFF. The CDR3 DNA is TGTGCCACCAGCGGGACAGGGCTTAATGAAAAACTGTTTTTT.

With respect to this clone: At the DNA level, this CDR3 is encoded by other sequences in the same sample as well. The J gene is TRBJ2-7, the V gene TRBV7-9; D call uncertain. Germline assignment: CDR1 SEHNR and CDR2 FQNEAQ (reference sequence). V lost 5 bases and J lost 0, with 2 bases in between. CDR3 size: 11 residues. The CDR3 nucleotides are TGTGCCAGCAGCCCCTCCTACGAGCAGTACTTC. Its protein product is CASSPSYEQYF.

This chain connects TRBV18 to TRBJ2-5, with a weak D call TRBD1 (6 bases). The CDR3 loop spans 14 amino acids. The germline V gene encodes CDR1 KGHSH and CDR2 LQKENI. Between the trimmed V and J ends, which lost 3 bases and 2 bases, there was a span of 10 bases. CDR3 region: CASSPQGQQETQYF. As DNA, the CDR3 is TGTGCCAGCTCACCTCAAGGACAGCAAGAGACCCAGTACTTC.

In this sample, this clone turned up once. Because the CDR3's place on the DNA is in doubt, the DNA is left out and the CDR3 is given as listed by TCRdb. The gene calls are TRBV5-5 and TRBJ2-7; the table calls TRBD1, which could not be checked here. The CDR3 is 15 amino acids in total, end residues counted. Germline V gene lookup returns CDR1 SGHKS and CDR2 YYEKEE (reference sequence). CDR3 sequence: CASSFGPGDTYEQYF.

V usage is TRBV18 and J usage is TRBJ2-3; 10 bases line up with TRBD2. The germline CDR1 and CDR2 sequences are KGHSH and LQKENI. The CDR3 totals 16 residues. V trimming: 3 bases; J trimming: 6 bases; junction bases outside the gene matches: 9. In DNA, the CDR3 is TGTGCCAGCTCACCGCGGACTAGCGGAAGGGGGGATACGCAGTATTTT. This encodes CASSPRTSGRGDTQYF. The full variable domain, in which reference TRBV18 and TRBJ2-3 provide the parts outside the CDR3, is NAGVMQNPRHLVRRRGQEARLRCSPMKGHSHVYWYRQLPEEGLKFMVYLQKENIIDESGMPKERFSAEFPKEGPSILRIQQVVRGDSAAYFCASSPRTSGRGDTQYFGPGTRLTVL.

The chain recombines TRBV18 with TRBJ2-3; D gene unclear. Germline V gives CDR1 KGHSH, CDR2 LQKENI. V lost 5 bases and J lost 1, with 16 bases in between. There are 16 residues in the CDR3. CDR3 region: CASSGRALVGTDTQYF. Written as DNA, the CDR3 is TGTGCCAGCTCAGGACGTGCCTTGGTCGGCACAGATACGCAGTATTTT. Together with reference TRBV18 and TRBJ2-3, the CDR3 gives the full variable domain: NAGVMQNPRHLVRRRGQEARLRCSPMKGHSHVYWYRQLPEEGLKFMVYLQKENIIDESGMPKERFSAEFPKEGPSILRIQQVVRGDSAAYFCASSGRALVGTDTQYFGPGTRLTVL.

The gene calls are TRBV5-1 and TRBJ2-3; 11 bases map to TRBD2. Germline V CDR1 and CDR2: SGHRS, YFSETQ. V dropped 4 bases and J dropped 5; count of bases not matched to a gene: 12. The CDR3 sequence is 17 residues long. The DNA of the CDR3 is TGCGCCAGCAGCGGACTAGCGGGTATACTGTTGGGAGATACGCAGTATTTT. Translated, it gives CASSGLAGILLGDTQYF.

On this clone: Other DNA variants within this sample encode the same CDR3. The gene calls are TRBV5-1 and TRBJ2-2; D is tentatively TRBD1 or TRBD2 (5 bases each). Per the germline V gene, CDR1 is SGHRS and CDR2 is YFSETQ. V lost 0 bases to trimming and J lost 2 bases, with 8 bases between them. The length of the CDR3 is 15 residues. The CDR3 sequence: CASSLVGTNTGELFF. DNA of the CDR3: TGCGCCAGCAGCTTGGTCGGGACCAACACCGGGGAGCTGTTTTTT. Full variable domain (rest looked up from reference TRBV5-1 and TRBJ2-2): KAGVTQTPRYLIKTRGQQVTLSCSPISGHRSVSWYQQTPGQGLQFLFEYFSETQRNKGNFPGRFSGRQFSNSRSEMNVSTLELGDSALYLCASSLVGTNTGELFFGEGSRLTVL.

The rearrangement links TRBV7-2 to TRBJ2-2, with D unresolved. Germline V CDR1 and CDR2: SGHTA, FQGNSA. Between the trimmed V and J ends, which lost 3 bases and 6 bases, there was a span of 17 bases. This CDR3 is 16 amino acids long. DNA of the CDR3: TGTGCCAGCAGCTTTGGCTTGATGACACCGGCCGGGGAGCTGTTTTTT. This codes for CASSFGLMTPAGELFF.

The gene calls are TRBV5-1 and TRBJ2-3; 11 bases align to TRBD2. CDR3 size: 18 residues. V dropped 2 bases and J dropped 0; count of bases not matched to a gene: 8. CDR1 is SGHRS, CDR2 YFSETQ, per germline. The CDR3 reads CASSFSGRASVSTDTQYF. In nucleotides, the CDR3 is TGCGCCAGCAGCTTTAGCGGGAGGGCCTCGGTTAGCACAGATACGCAGTATTTT.

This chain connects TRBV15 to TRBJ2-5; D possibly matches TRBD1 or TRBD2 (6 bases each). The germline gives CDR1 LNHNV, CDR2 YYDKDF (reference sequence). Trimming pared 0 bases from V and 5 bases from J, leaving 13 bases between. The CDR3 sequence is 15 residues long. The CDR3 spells CATSRDRGGLETQYF. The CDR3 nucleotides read TGTGCCACCAGCAGAGACAGGGGAGGATTGGAGACCCAGTACTTC.

Here the CDR3 reads CASSVVPTGLGLYGYTF. CDR3 nucleotide sequence: TGTGCCAGCAGCGTAGTCCCAACAGGCCTAGGGCTCTATGGCTACACCTTC. This chain connects TRBV9 to TRBJ1-2, with a weak D call TRBD1 (5 bases). Germline lookup yields CDR1 SGDLS and CDR2 YYNGEE. V was shortened by 0 bases and J by 4 bases, with 19 bases between the two germline ends. The length of the CDR3 is 17 residues.